The next 5 T cell receptor beta chains were all read from a single sample in a study of blood T cell repertoires in COVID-19. Sequencing used immunoSEQ multiplex PCR; TCRdb keeps in-frame clones, though not all of them. This sample carries about 240,000 clones, about 88% of them seen once, and the ten largest clones take roughly a tenth. The sequencing sample was made of peripheral blood. Receptors were obtained from a woman aged 50 to 65 with COVID-19, enrolled during active disease.

This chain links TRBV7-2 with TRBJ2-7; D call uncertain. This CDR3 is 14 amino acids long. Germline CDR1 and CDR2: SGHTA and FQGNSA. V was pared by 5 bases and J by 3 bases, with 14 bases between. CDR3 nucleotides: TGTGCCAGCAGCACCCATCGGTACGGCTACGAGCAGTACTTC. Its protein is CASSTHRYGYEQYF.

The J gene is TRBJ1-6, the V gene TRBV19; D is unresolved. The CDR3 totals 13 residues. The germline V gene has CDR1 LNHDA and CDR2 SQIVND (reference sequence). Trimming shortened V by 1 base and J by 11 bases, and 9 bases separated the two germline ends. This chain's CDR3 is CASSIGLSAPLHF. The CDR3 bases are TGTGCCAGTAGTATAGGTTTGTCAGCACCCCTCCACTTT.

The gene calls are TRBV5-4 and TRBJ1-6; 9 nucleotides match TRBD1. CDR1 SGHNT and CDR2 YYREEE come from the germline V gene (reference sequence). V was pared by 4 bases and J by 0 bases, with 11 bases of the junction left unmatched. The CDR3 contains 19 residues. In DNA form, the CDR3 reads TGTGCCAGCAGCCGGGACCGGGACAGGGTGGGCTCCTATAATTCACCCCTCCACTTT. It yields the protein CASSRDRDRVGSYNSPLHF.

As DNA, the CDR3 is TGTGCCAGCGCCTCGACAGCCAACACTGAAGCTTTCTTT. Translation: CASASTANTEAFF. This rearrangement joins TRBV5-5 to TRBJ1-1; D possibly corresponds to TRBD1 (5 bases). CDR1 is SGHKS, CDR2 YYEKEE, per germline (reference sequence). The length of the CDR3 is 13 residues. V shed 7 bases and J shed 2 bases, with 12 bases lying between them.

V usage is TRBV7-3 and J usage is TRBJ2-3, with D hard to call. CDR3 length: 15 residues. Germline CDR1 and CDR2: SGHTA and FQGTGA. V lost 2 bases, J lost 5 bases, and 14 bases lay in between. For the CDR3, the DNA is TGTGCCAGCAGCTTACGAGGCGGTAGTATAGATACGCAGTATTTT. The encoded protein is CASSLRGGSIDTQYF.